Shown below are 6 T cell receptor beta chains from a single sample sequenced in a study of T cells in Graves' hyperthyroidism and ophthalmopathy. TCR beta CDR3 regions were amplified from RNA transcripts. Initially, a first-round RT-PCR of the TCR CDR3 employed the HTBI primer set. TCRdb reprocessed the multiplex PCR reads with MiXCR, giving one entry per CDR3 protein. The repertoire includes about 400,000 distinct CDR3 sequences, around 25% of them detected once, and around four fifths sits in the top ten. The sequenced sample was blood. The receptors here all came from a man aged 50-60 years with Graves' hyperthyroidism.

The chain employs TRBV20-1 and TRBJ1-2; D possibly corresponds to TRBD1 (5 bases). V shed 2 bases and J shed 4 bases, with 11 bases lying between them. From germline, CDR1 is DFQATT and CDR2 SNEGSKA (reference sequence). CDR3 length equals 13 residues. The chain's CDR3 is CSARQTDTYGYTF. CDR3 DNA: TGCAGTGCTAGACAGACGGACACCTATGGCTACACCTTC.

This chain connects TRBV7-2 to TRBJ1-5; D is unresolved. The CDR3 runs 14 residues. V shed 2 bases and J shed 7 bases, with 12 bases lying between them. Per the germline V gene, CDR1 is SGHTA and CDR2 is FQGNSA. CDR3 DNA sequence: TGTGCCAGCAGCTTATCGGGGTGGGCGCAGCCCCAGCATTTT. Translation gives CASSLSGWAQPQHF.

This clonotype was found many times. This rearrangement joins TRBV28 to TRBJ2-7; 7 bases are shared with TRBD2. With V trimmed by 8 bases and J by 2 bases, 6 bases remained unmatched. This CDR3 is built from 13 residues. Germline V gene data show CDR1 as MDHEN and CDR2 as SYDVKM. The CDR3 DNA sequence: TGTGCCAGCGGAAGCGGGACCCCCTACGAGCAGTACTTC. Protein sequence: CASGSGTPYEQYF.

The sample holds a few counts of this clonotype. The V and J genes are TRBV3-1 and TRBJ1-2, with D unresolved. CDR3 size: 12 residues. V was pared by 1 base and J by 8 bases, with 8 bases between. The germline V gene has CDR1 LGHDT and CDR2 YNNKEL (reference sequence). The CDR3 loop is CASSQGEGGYTF. Written as DNA, the CDR3 is TGTGCCAGCAGCCAAGGCGAGGGCGGCTACACCTTC.

The chain has TRBV5-1 and TRBJ2-2; TRBD2 matches at 13 bases. The V and J ends lost 3 bases and 4 bases, in that order; junction bases with no gene match: 3. CDR1 is SGHRS, CDR2 YFSETQ, per germline. The CDR3 runs to 16 residues. CDR3 sequence reads: CASSSRLAGGTGELFF. CDR3 coding DNA: TGCGCCAGCAGCTCCCGACTAGCGGGAGGCACCGGGGAGCTGTTTTTT.

This chain uses TRBV20-1 with TRBJ2-1, with D perhaps matching TRBD2 (6 bases). Germline CDR1 is DFQATT and CDR2 is SNEGSKA (reference sequence). The CDR3 is 16 amino acids. Trimming left V 3 bases short and J 0 bases short, with 15 bases between. Here the CDR3 reads CSASRELGSSYNEQFF. The DNA of the CDR3 is TGCAGTGCTAGTCGGGAGTTAGGGAGCTCCTACAATGAGCAGTTCTTC.